These 25 T cell receptor beta chains were sequenced from one sample in a study of early stage breast cancer tumors (dated by TCRdb to 2015 to 2018). The method behind the library was the immunoSEQ multiplex PCR assay. Drawn from immuneACCESS, this table holds only the in-frame rearrangements with V and J called that TCRdb kept. Clones are partly lost; checked studies trace under half to an unresolved V gene and leave the rest unexplained. The sample yields about 36,000 clones; 74% were counted once. The top ten constitute under 7% of the sample. The sample consisted of blood. The receptors were gathered from a person between 60 and 70 years old with breast cancer.

This clone occurred a few times. This chain uses TRBV6-5 with TRBJ1-5; tentative D call: TRBD1 (5 bases). The CDR3 is made up of 13 amino acids. V was trimmed by 6 bases and J by 7 bases, leaving 13 bases between them. Per germline, CDR1 MNHEY and CDR2 SVGAGI. The CDR3 loop is CASRRGWGQPQHF. The DNA of the CDR3 is TGTGCCAGCAGGCGGGGGTGGGGACAGCCCCAGCATTTT.

The chain is built from TRBV6-6 and TRBJ1-2, with unresolved D. Trimming removed 3 bases at V and 8 bases at J, with 13 bases between. The CDR3 sequence is 13 residues long. Per germline, CDR1 MNHNY and CDR2 SVGAGI (reference sequence). CDR3 sequence: CASSYVQTWGYTF. The CDR3 nucleotides are TGTGCCAGCAGTTATGTGCAGACGTGGGGCTACACCTTC.

This chain links TRBV5-4 with TRBJ2-6, with D perhaps matching TRBD1 (5 bases). The V and J ends lost 1 base and 0 bases respectively, with 11 bases between them. The CDR3 is made up of 17 amino acids. CDR1 is SGHNT and CDR2 is YYREEE in the germline V gene (reference sequence). CDR3 loop: CASSLNRWSSGANVLTF. DNA for the CDR3: TGTGCCAGCAGCTTGAACAGGTGGAGCTCTGGGGCCAACGTCCTGACTTTC.

Only a few counts were recorded for this clone. The chain has TRBV14 and TRBJ1-1, with D tentatively TRBD1 (5 bases). The CDR3 has 17 residues. Germline-derived CDR1 and CDR2 are SGHDN and FVKESK. V was clipped by 2 bases and J by 5 bases, with 21 bases between them. As DNA, the CDR3 is TGTGCCAGCAGCCAACAGTCTGGGTGGGGACCGAGAACTGAAGCTTTCTTT. Translated, it gives CASSQQSGWGPRTEAFF.

The rearrangement links TRBV6-1 to TRBJ1-2; D might be TRBD1 (6 bases). The germline CDR1 and CDR2 sequences are MNHNS and SASEGT. With 1 base removed from V and 5 bases from J, the gap between germline ends came to 23 bases. This CDR3 region has 18 residues. CDR3 in amino acids: CASSEGVSGPQGMYGYTF. The CDR3 bases are TGTGCCAGCAGTGAAGGAGTTTCGGGACCCCAGGGGATGTATGGCTACACCTTC.

In this sample, this clone turned up a few times. The rearrangement joins TRBV18 to TRBJ2-7; D perhaps matches TRBD2 (6 bases). Germline V gene lookup returns CDR1 KGHSH and CDR2 LQKENI. Trimming left V 5 bases short and J 6 bases short, with 17 bases between. CDR3 length equals 14 residues. CDR3 sequence reads: CASSSGGSASEQYF. DNA of the CDR3: TGTGCCAGCTCATCCGGGGGATCTGCTAGCGAGCAGTACTTC.

The sample holds a few counts of this clone. The chain combines TRBV6-1 with TRBJ1-1; D uncertain. The CDR3 totals 12 residues. Deletions cut 6 bases from V and 4 bases from J, with 9 bases between. In germline, CDR1 is MNHNS, CDR2 SASEGT. For the CDR3, the DNA is TGTGCCAGCAGGGTGGGTGGCACTGAAGCTTTCTTT. This encodes CASRVGGTEAFF.

J is TRBJ2-7 and V is TRBV6-1, with a possible D match to TRBD2 (5 bases). Germline V gene data show CDR1 as MNHNS and CDR2 as SASEGT. The CDR3 extends over 11 amino acids. V was cut by 9 bases and J by 5 bases, with 11 bases left in between. CDR3 nucleotides: TGTGCCAGGGGTGGGCGGGACGAGCAGTACTTC. This gives the protein CARGGRDEQYF.

The chain combines TRBV5-1 with TRBJ2-1; D could derive from TRBD1 or TRBD2 (6 bases each). The CDR3 contains 15 residues. Germline-derived CDR1 and CDR2 are SGHRS and YFSETQ. V lost 0 bases and J lost 3, with 10 bases in between. CDR3 in DNA: TGCGCCAGCAGCTTGGGAGGGGGAGGCTACAATGAGCAGTTCTTC. This codes for CASSLGGGGYNEQFF.

The chain couples TRBV18 to TRBJ1-2; no reliable D call. The CDR3 is made up of 15 amino acids. Germline-derived CDR1 and CDR2 are KGHSH and LQKENI. V was clipped by 2 bases and J by 4 bases, with 14 bases between them. CDR3 residues: CASSPVPSGVYGYTF. The DNA for the CDR3 is TGTGCCAGCTCACCAGTCCCTTCTGGTGTCTATGGCTACACCTTC.

The chain carries TRBV6-6 and TRBJ2-1, with TRBD2 identical over 8 bases. Trimming at V came to 7 bases and at J to 8 bases, leaving 16 bases not matched to a gene. CDR1 is MNHNY, CDR2 SVGAGI, per germline (reference sequence). The CDR3 contains 16 residues. The CDR3 here is CASILGMLAGPHEQFF. The CDR3 bases are TGTGCCAGCATCTTAGGAATGCTAGCGGGCCCCCATGAGCAGTTCTTC.

The chain carries TRBV7-9 and TRBJ1-1; D is possibly TRBD1 (5 bases). CDR3 length equals 18 residues. Germline V CDR1 and CDR2: SEHNR, FQNEAQ (reference sequence). V gave up 4 bases and J gave up 3 bases, with 24 bases separating them. Here the CDR3 reads CASSSSYIIRAMDTEAFF. The CDR3 DNA reads TGTGCCAGCAGCTCCTCGTACATAATCAGGGCCATGGACACTGAAGCTTTCTTT.

V is TRBV7-8 and J is TRBJ2-1; D is perhaps TRBD1 (6 bases). Germline CDR1 SGHVS, CDR2 FQNEAQ. The V end was cut by 5 bases, the J end by 5 bases, with 16 bases between. CDR3 size: 15 residues. The CDR3 coding sequence is TGTGCCAGCAGCGCAATTCTCAGGGGTGACAATGAGCAGTTCTTC. It codes for CASSAILRGDNEQFF.

In DNA form, the CDR3 reads TGTGCCAGCAGACCTGGAGGGCTAAACACCGGGGAGCTGTTTTTT. It translates to CASRPGGLNTGELFF. The rearrangement joins TRBV5-4 to TRBJ2-2, with D possibly being TRBD2 (6 bases). The length of the CDR3 is 15 residues. V lost 5 bases to trimming and J lost 2 bases, with 13 bases between them. CDR1 is SGHNT, CDR2 YYREEE, per germline (reference sequence). Variable domain in full (rest from reference TRBV5-4 and TRBJ2-2): ETGVTQSPTHLIKTRGQQVTLRCSSQSGHNTVSWYQQALGQGPQFIFQYYREEENGRGNFPPRFSGLQFPNYSSELNVNALELDDSALYLCASRPGGLNTGELFFGEGSRLTVL.

The V call is TRBV6-4, the J call TRBJ1-2; D is ambiguous. Trimming shortened V by 6 bases and J by 7 bases, and 15 bases separated the two germline ends. The CDR3 loop spans 13 amino acids. From germline, CDR1 is MRHNA and CDR2 SNTAGT. The CDR3 DNA follows: TGTGCCAGCAGGGTGACACCTGTCGTTGGCTACACCTTC. Amino acid sequence: CASRVTPVVGYTF.

This chain links TRBV12-5 with TRBJ2-3; D unresolved. There are 13 residues in the CDR3. Germline CDR1 and CDR2: LGHNT and FRNRAP. The ends were cut back, 2 bases at V and 5 bases at J, with 8 bases in the middle. Here the CDR3 DNA reads TGTGCTAGTGGTTTGAACTACGGAGATACGCAGTATTTT. Amino acids: CASGLNYGDTQYF. Complete variable domain (other parts from reference TRBV12-5 and TRBJ2-3): DARVTQTPRHKVTEMGQEVTMRCQPILGHNTVFWYRQTMMQGLELLAYFRNRAPLDDSGMPKDRFSAEMPDATLATLKIQPSEPRDSAVYFCASGLNYGDTQYFGPGTRLTVL.

The CDR3 reads CASSATGGQETQYF. CDR3 nucleotide sequence: TGTGCCAGCAGCGCAACAGGGGGCCAAGAGACCCAGTACTTC. This chain uses TRBV7-8 with TRBJ2-5; 8 nucleotides match TRBD1. The CDR3 covers 14 residues. V was pared by 5 bases and J by 1 base, with 3 bases of the junction left unmatched. Germline CDR1 reads SGHVS; CDR2 reads FQNEAQ.

The sample holds one count of this clone. V usage is TRBV18 and J usage is TRBJ1-1; D remains ambiguous. The CDR3 covers 13 residues. Trimming cost V 4 bases and J 1 base, with 7 bases left between them. Germline CDR1 and CDR2: KGHSH and LQKENI. The CDR3 region is CASSLIENTEAFF. CDR3 nucleotides: TGTGCCAGCTCACTTATAGAGAACACTGAAGCTTTCTTT.

J is TRBJ2-6 and V is TRBV6-1; the D gene is possibly TRBD1 (6 bases). CDR3 size: 15 residues. V shed 4 bases and J shed 5 bases, with 12 bases lying between them. Germline values: CDR1 MNHNS, CDR2 SASEGT. CDR3 region: CASSVPQGRANVLTF. CDR3 in DNA: TGTGCCAGCAGTGTACCACAGGGTCGGGCCAACGTCCTGACTTTC.

The chain joins TRBV7-6 to TRBJ2-5, with D hard to call. Trimming removed 2 bases at V and 3 bases at J, with 1 base between. The V gene's germline CDR1 is SGHVS and CDR2 FNYEAQ. The CDR3 runs 11 residues. CDR3 coding DNA: TGTGCCAGCAGCTTAAAAGAGACCCAGTACTTC. It yields the protein CASSLKETQYF.

The V and J genes are TRBV5-4 and TRBJ1-3, with 8 bases lining up with TRBD1. With 4 bases clipped from V and 4 bases from J, the junction kept 4 bases outside the gene matches. The CDR3 contains 14 residues. CDR1 and CDR2 (germline): SGHNT, YYREEE (reference sequence). CDR3: CASSTGTGGNTIYF. Written as DNA, the CDR3 is TGTGCCAGCAGCACCGGGACAGGCGGAAACACCATATATTTT.

The table lists this clone with a few counts. This chain connects TRBV5-8 to TRBJ1-2; D is perhaps TRBD1 (6 bases). The CDR3 contains 13 residues. The V gene's germline CDR1 is SGHTS and CDR2 YDEGEE. V gave up 2 bases and J gave up 3 bases, with 8 bases separating them. The CDR3 region is CASSLQGHYGYTF. CDR3 nucleotide sequence: TGTGCCAGCAGCTTACAGGGTCACTATGGCTACACCTTC.

The chain couples TRBV19 to TRBJ1-2, with D hard to call. Germline CDR1 LNHDA, CDR2 SQIVND (reference sequence). This CDR3 comprises 14 residues. Trimming took 5 bases from V and 4 from J, leaving 14 bases between them. CDR3 sequence (DNA): TGTGCCAGTAGTCCGTCGATTAGTCCCTATGGCTACACCTTC. Amino acids: CASSPSISPYGYTF.

J is TRBJ2-2 and V is TRBV9; D may match TRBD1 or TRBD2 (5 bases each). Germline loops: CDR1 SGDLS, CDR2 YYNGEE. This CDR3 is built from 13 residues. Trimming removed 2 bases at V and 5 bases at J, with 7 bases between. The CDR3 DNA reads as TGTGCCAGCAGCGTCAGGGAGACCGGGGAGCTGTTTTTT. This sequence encodes CASSVRETGELFF. Full variable domain (outside the CDR3, taken from reference TRBV9 and TRBJ2-2): DSGVTQTPKHLITATGQRVTLRCSPRSGDLSVYWYQQSLDQGLQFLIQYYNGEERAKGNILERFSAQQFPDLHSELNLSSLELGDSALYFCASSVRETGELFFGEGSRLTVL.

V is TRBV19 and J is TRBJ2-3; the D gene is possibly TRBD2 (5 bases). Germline V gene data show CDR1 as LNHDA and CDR2 as SQIVND (reference sequence). The CDR3 length is 15 residues. V lost 3 bases to trimming and J lost 3 bases, with 13 bases between them. Here the CDR3 DNA reads TGTGCCAGTAGTATGACCGGATGGGAGACAGATACGCAGTATTTT. Translating gives CASSMTGWETDTQYF.